These 27 T cell receptor beta chains were all obtained from the same sample, sequenced in a study of blood T cell repertoires in COVID-19. TCRdb's table, derived via immunoSEQ multiplex PCR, lists solely in-frame clones and lacks some. The table includes around 160,000 clones, more than 80% detected once. Input material: peripheral blood. All receptors derive from a human donor in a cohort sampled during active COVID-19.

The chain has TRBV6-1 and TRBJ2-4; tentative D call: TRBD1 (6 bases). Germline loops: CDR1 MNHNS, CDR2 SASEGT. CDR3 size: 18 residues. Deletions cut 1 base from V and 0 bases from J, with 16 bases between. In DNA form, the CDR3 reads TGTGCCAGCAGTGAAGGGACAGTAACGTCTCTAGCCAAAAACATTCAGTACTTC. Amino acid sequence: CASSEGTVTSLAKNIQYF.

The chain combines TRBV14 with TRBJ1-2; D is perhaps TRBD1 (6 bases). Trimming stripped 4 bases from V and 4 bases from J, with 13 bases between. The CDR3 is 14 residues long. CDR1 is SGHDN, CDR2 FVKESK, per germline. Here the CDR3 DNA reads TGTGCCAGCAGCCCCTGGACAGCCCTCTATGGCTACACCTTC. Protein product: CASSPWTALYGYTF.

The chain links TRBV10-3 to TRBJ2-3, with D possibly being TRBD2 (6 bases). V was pared by 5 bases and J by 1 base, with 10 bases between. CDR1 and CDR2 (germline): ENHRY, SYGVKD. CDR3 size: 14 residues. In nucleotides, the CDR3 is TGTGCCATCAGTAACGGGGGTCGCACAGATACGCAGTATTTT. It specifies CAISNGGRTDTQYF.

The chain links TRBV7-9 to TRBJ1-5; D not certain. Deletions cut 5 bases from V and 5 bases from J, with 10 bases between. Germline-derived CDR1 and CDR2 are SEHNR and FQNEAQ (reference sequence). The CDR3 extends over 13 amino acids. The CDR3 region has the DNA TGTGCCAGCAGCCCGCAGATGGATCAGCCCCAGCATTTT. This encodes CASSPQMDQPQHF.

The chain uses TRBV7-9 and TRBJ2-7, with D tentatively TRBD1 (6 bases). This CDR3 has 16 amino acids. Trimming took off 2 bases at V and 2 bases at J, with 16 bases between the two ends. The germline CDR1 and CDR2 sequences are SEHNR and FQNEAQ (reference sequence). CDR3 region: CASSLPPGQSTYEQYF. The CDR3 DNA follows: TGTGCCAGCAGCTTACCCCCGGGACAAAGTACCTACGAGCAGTACTTC.

The V gene is TRBV9, the J gene TRBJ2-7; TRBD1 aligns across 9 bases. The CDR3 spans 17 residues. Germline trimming cut 0 bases from V and 2 bases from J; bases unmatched to any gene: 9. The germline V gene encodes CDR1 SGDLS and CDR2 YYNGEE. Here the CDR3 reads CASSVGPGGQGAYEQYF. In DNA form, the CDR3 reads TGTGCCAGCAGCGTAGGACCGGGGGGACAGGGTGCCTACGAGCAGTACTTC.

This clone showed up just a few times. The chain is built from TRBV7-2 and TRBJ2-2, with TRBD1 matching 8 bases. CDR1 is SGHTA and CDR2 is FQGNSA in the germline V gene. This CDR3 has 18 residues. The trim removed 0 bases at V and 5 bases at J, leaving 11 bases unmatched. CDR3 DNA: TGTGCCAGCAGCTTAGCGCGAGGACAGGGTTCTGGGACCGGGGAGCTGTTTTTT. As protein: CASSLARGQGSGTGELFF.

This clone was found once. The chain uses TRBV7-2 and TRBJ1-2; D uncertain. The length of the CDR3 is 15 residues. Trimming cost V 4 bases and J 4 bases, with 16 bases left between them. Germline V lookup: CDR1 SGHTA, CDR2 FQGNSA. CDR3: CASSSVERPGYGYTF. CDR3 DNA: TGTGCCAGCAGCTCCGTAGAAAGGCCGGGCTATGGCTACACCTTC.

V is TRBV7-9 and J is TRBJ1-2, with D possibly matching TRBD1 (6 bases). Trimming stripped 1 base from V and 7 bases from J, with 10 bases between. This CDR3 comprises 13 residues. Germline-derived CDR1 and CDR2 are SEHNR and FQNEAQ (reference sequence). CDR3 in DNA: TGTGCCAGCAGCTTAGAAGGGGGTGGTGGCTACACCTTC. Its translation: CASSLEGGGGYTF.

J is TRBJ2-1 and V is TRBV6-5; 10 positions match TRBD1. The CDR3 extends over 16 amino acids. V shed 3 bases, J shed 3 bases, and the junction held 5 bases outside the gene matches. CDR1 MNHEY and CDR2 SVGAGI come from the germline V gene. The CDR3 reads CASSYTWDRGYNEQFF. The DNA for the CDR3 is TGTGCCAGCAGTTATACTTGGGACAGGGGCTACAATGAGCAGTTCTTC.

This clone was observed a few times. This chain connects TRBV4-3 to TRBJ2-3, with D perhaps matching TRBD2 (5 bases). CDR1 is LGHNA, CDR2 YSLEER, per germline. This CDR3 has 14 residues. The ends were cut back, 2 bases at V and 5 bases at J, with 11 bases in the middle. The CDR3 region is CASSQRTGVDTQYF. CDR3 in DNA: TGCGCCAGCAGCCAACGGACCGGGGTAGATACGCAGTATTTT.

This rearrangement joins TRBV4-1 to TRBJ2-7; 14 bases line up with TRBD2. In germline, CDR1 is MGHRA, CDR2 YSYEKL. V shed 4 bases, J shed 6 bases, and the junction held 11 bases outside the gene matches. CDR3 size: 17 residues. CDR3 DNA: TGCGCCAGCAGCCGAGGACCGGGACTAGCGGGAGAAGGCGAGCAGTACTTC. This sequence encodes CASSRGPGLAGEGEQYF.

This rearrangement joins TRBV7-6 to TRBJ2-3; D is possibly TRBD2 (6 bases). Trimming shortened V by 5 bases and J by 6 bases, and 9 bases separated the two germline ends. CDR1 is SGHVS and CDR2 is FNYEAQ in the germline V gene. The CDR3 totals 12 residues. In nucleotides, the CDR3 is TGTGCCAGCAGCCCCAGCGGGGATACGCAGTATTTT. Residues: CASSPSGDTQYF.

This clone was detected only a few times. CDR3 coding DNA: TGCGCCAGCAGCCAGGGACAGGGATATAATTCACCCCTCCACTTT. This codes for CASSQGQGYNSPLHF. J is TRBJ1-6 and V is TRBV4-1; TRBD1 matches at 9 bases. CDR3 length: 15 amino acids. Germline trimming cut 3 bases from V and 4 bases from J; bases unmatched to any gene: 1. CDR1 MGHRA and CDR2 YSYEKL come from the germline V gene.

The chain joins TRBV7-2 to TRBJ1-5; D might be TRBD1 (5 bases). V lost 2 bases, J lost 0 bases, and 11 bases lay in between. Germline lookup yields CDR1 SGHTA and CDR2 FQGNSA. The CDR3 totals 16 residues. The CDR3 DNA reads as TGTGCCAGCAGCTTAATGGGGCAGGATAGCAATCAGCCCCAGCATTTT. This sequence encodes CASSLMGQDSNQPQHF.

In its sample, this clone was seen a few times. V and J are TRBV6-5 and TRBJ2-7, with TRBD2 identical over 12 bases. The length of the CDR3 is 14 residues. Germline V gene lookup returns CDR1 MNHEY and CDR2 SVGAGI. V shed 6 bases and J 0 bases; nucleotides not matched to a gene: 0. As DNA, the CDR3 is TGTGCCAGCAGGACTAGCGGGGGCTCCTACGAGCAGTACTTC. Its protein product is CASRTSGGSYEQYF.

This clone was recorded only once. The chain is built from TRBV6-8 and TRBJ1-1, with D maybe TRBD1 (6 bases). The germline V gene encodes CDR1 MNHGY and CDR2 SAAAGT. V lost 2 bases and J 10 bases, leaving 14 bases between the germline ends. The CDR3 length is 13 residues. CDR3 sequence reads: CASSYLEGVAAFF. The CDR3 coding sequence is TGTGCCAGCAGTTACCTAGAGGGGGTTGCAGCTTTCTTT.

This sequence joins TRBV4-3 and TRBJ2-3; D may be TRBD2 (5 bases). Trimming took 0 bases from V and 5 from J, leaving 12 bases between them. The CDR3 has 15 amino acids. In germline, CDR1 is LGHNA, CDR2 YSLEER. CDR3 DNA: TGCGCCAGCAGCCAAGATCTCGGGGATCAAGATACGCAGTATTTT. Amino acids: CASSQDLGDQDTQYF.

The chain joins TRBV5-1 to TRBJ1-2; D unclear. Germline loops: CDR1 SGHRS, CDR2 YFSETQ. CDR3 length equals 16 residues. V lost 3 bases to trimming and J lost 0 bases, with 15 bases between them. The CDR3 region has the DNA TGCGCCAGCAGCTCATCGGGGTCGGGAGCTAACTATGGCTACACCTTC. Translation gives CASSSSGSGANYGYTF. Full variable domain (missing parts from reference TRBV5-1 and TRBJ1-2): KAGVTQTPRYLIKTRGQQVTLSCSPISGHRSVSWYQQTPGQGLQFLFEYFSETQRNKGNFPGRFSGRQFSNSRSEMNVSTLELGDSALYLCASSSSGSGANYGYTFGSGTRLTVV.

The gene calls are TRBV19 and TRBJ2-7; 10 positions match TRBD1. Losses at the gene ends were 1 base for V and 1 base for J; bases not matched to a gene: 7. The CDR3 covers 17 residues. From germline, CDR1 is LNHDA and CDR2 SQIVND (reference sequence). CDR3: CASSIVGTGETSYEQYF. The CDR3 nucleotides read TGTGCCAGTAGTATAGTGGGGACAGGGGAAACGTCCTACGAGCAGTACTTC.

This chain connects TRBV7-7 to TRBJ2-5; 11 positions agree with TRBD2. Trimming cost V 5 bases and J 3 bases; bases outside gene matches: 5. Germline V gene lookup returns CDR1 SSHAT and CDR2 FNYEAQ (reference sequence). The CDR3 is 15 amino acids. This chain's CDR3 is CASSQTSGAKETQYF. CDR3 nucleotide sequence: TGTGCCAGCAGCCAGACTAGCGGGGCTAAAGAGACCCAGTACTTC.

The chain links TRBV5-1 to TRBJ1-5; possible D gene TRBD1, 6 bases. V was clipped by 6 bases and J by 3 bases, with 10 bases between them. Germline CDR1 and CDR2: SGHRS and YFSETQ. The CDR3 loop spans 13 amino acids. CDR3 loop: CASKGDNNQPQHF. The CDR3 nucleotides read TGCGCCAGCAAGGGGGACAACAATCAGCCCCAGCATTTT.

This clone was seen a single time. The J gene is TRBJ2-1, the V gene TRBV4-3, with 9 bases lining up with TRBD1. CDR1 and CDR2 from the germline V gene are LGHNA and YSLEER. The junction had 0 bases not matched to a gene; V was cut back by 4 bases and J by 2 bases. The CDR3 has 14 amino acids. CDR3 sequence: CASSRDRAYNEQFF. The CDR3 coding sequence is TGCGCCAGCAGCCGGGACAGGGCCTACAATGAGCAGTTCTTC.

The rearrangement links TRBV3-1 (or the pseudogene TRBV3-2) to TRBJ2-7, with D possibly matching TRBD2 (5 bases). Trimming pared 0 bases from V and 3 bases from J, leaving 15 bases between. Germline V gene data show CDR1 as LGHDT and CDR2 as YNNKEL (reference sequence). The CDR3 runs 16 residues. CDR3 in amino acids: CASSQDPASWVYEQYF. DNA for the CDR3: TGTGCCAGCAGCCAAGATCCGGCTAGCTGGGTCTACGAGCAGTACTTC.

The V call is TRBV29-1, the J call TRBJ2-5, with 10 positions matching TRBD1. With 7 bases clipped from V and 4 bases from J, the junction kept 9 bases outside the gene matches. This CDR3 is 14 amino acids long. Germline lookup yields CDR1 SQVTM and CDR2 ANQGSEA. The CDR3 bases are TGCAGCGCCTCGGGACAGGGGCAATTAGAGACCCAGTACTTC. Translation gives CSASGQGQLETQYF.

The rearrangement uses TRBV11-2 and TRBJ2-3; TRBD2 matches 7 bases. The CDR3 runs 16 residues. After removal of 5 bases from V and 3 bases from J, the junction contained 11 bases not matched to a gene. Germline V CDR1 and CDR2: SGHAT, FQNNGV. CDR3: CASSLNTGGRTDTQYF. CDR3 DNA: TGTGCCAGCAGCCTCAACACCGGGGGGAGGACAGATACGCAGTATTTT.

J is TRBJ2-2 and V is TRBV18; 9 bases line up with TRBD1. The CDR3 runs 15 residues. The V segment lost 6 bases and the J segment 5 bases; nucleotides outside the gene matches: 7. Germline V gene sequence: CDR1 KGHSH, CDR2 LQKENI. Here the CDR3 DNA reads TGTGCCAGCTCGCCAGAGACAGGGGGGACCGGGGAGCTGTTTTTT. This encodes CASSPETGGTGELFF.